The 11 T cell receptor beta chains given below trace back to one sample, sequenced in a study of molecular identifiers for immune sequencing clone quantification. TCRdb passed the PCR reads through MiXCR, listing each CDR3 protein once. The sample gives 70,000 to 95,000 distinct CDR3 sequences, around 20% of which show up once; about 0.85% is in the top ten. Sequenced input: naive CD8+ T cells from blood, with Jurkat cell RNA spiked in. Documented subset: FACS-sorted CD8+CD4-CCR7+CD45RA+ naive T cells. These receptor sequences come from a human donor in good health. Some libraries in this study had Jurkat cell RNA spiked in.

This clonotype was detected ten times or more. This rearrangement joins TRBV28 to TRBJ1-5; 7 bases are a match to TRBD1. This CDR3 is 13 amino acids long. Looked up from germline, CDR1 is MDHEN and CDR2 is SYDVKM. With 6 bases clipped from V and 5 bases from J, the junction kept 4 bases outside the gene matches. CDR3 loop: CASSTGDYQPQHF. CDR3 in DNA: TGTGCCAGCAGCACAGGGGACTATCAGCCCCAGCATTTT.

This clonotype showed up just a few times. The chain employs TRBV7-2 and TRBJ2-7; TRBD1 matches at 9 bases. The junction had 5 bases not matched to a gene; V was cut back by 3 bases and J by 5 bases. Germline assignment: CDR1 SGHTA and CDR2 FQGNSA. This CDR3 spans 14 amino acids. CDR3 nucleotides: TGTGCCAGCAGCTTGGGACAGGGTAGCGACGAGCAGTACTTC. Amino acid sequence: CASSLGQGSDEQYF.

This clonotype was detected ten times or more. The chain has TRBV6-5 and TRBJ1-3; D is unclear. V dropped 4 bases and J dropped 2 bases, with 12 bases sitting between them. Germline loops: CDR1 MNHEY, CDR2 SVGAGI. The CDR3 covers 15 residues. The CDR3 DNA reads TGTGCCAGCAGTTCCCCGGGATTCCCTGGAAACACCATATATTTT. Protein product: CASSSPGFPGNTIYF.

Notes on this clonotype: A single base separates this from a much larger clone, so it may be a read error. This chain uses TRBV11-2 with TRBJ2-1; 10 positions agree with TRBD2. Per the germline V gene, CDR1 is SGHAT and CDR2 is FQNNGV. The CDR3 runs to 17 residues. The CDR3 nucleotides read TGTGCCAGAAGCTTAGATAGCGGGGGGAACTCCTACAATGAGCAGTTCTTC. It translates to CARSLDSGGNSYNEQFF.

This clonotype was recorded many times. The chain links TRBV9 to TRBJ1-6, with a tentative D call TRBD1 (6 bases). Germline CDR1 is SGDLS and CDR2 is YYNGEE. Deletions cut 3 bases from V and 8 bases from J, with 18 bases between. CDR3 size: 16 residues. The CDR3 loop reads CASSAARDTPYSPLHF. CDR3 coding DNA: TGTGCCAGCAGCGCCGCCCGGGACACCCCTTATTCACCCCTCCACTTT.

This clonotype has a handful of counts. The chain uses TRBV7-9 and TRBJ2-1; TRBD2 might be the D (6 bases). V was trimmed by 6 bases and J by 10 bases, leaving 16 bases between them. Germline loops: CDR1 SEHNR, CDR2 FQNEAQ (reference sequence). CDR3 length equals 13 residues. The CDR3 protein is CASSGTAGREQFF. The CDR3 DNA follows: TGTGCCAGCAGTGGAACGGCGGGGCGCGAGCAGTTCTTC.

This clonotype was seen at least ten times. The rearrangement joins TRBV6-5 to TRBJ2-7, with no clear D. V lost 2 bases, J lost 7 bases, and 9 bases lay in between. The CDR3 runs 12 residues. The germline gives CDR1 MNHEY, CDR2 SVGAGI. CDR3 loop: CASSYPGGEQYF. In nucleotides, the CDR3 is TGTGCCAGCAGTTACCCGGGTGGTGAGCAGTACTTC.

This clonotype was observed a single time. The genes are TRBV2 and TRBJ1-1; no clear D gene. The germline gives CDR1 SNHLY, CDR2 FYNNEI. V was clipped by 4 bases and J by 3 bases, with 9 bases between them. There are 13 residues in the CDR3. The CDR3 sequence: CASSGARYTEAFF. The CDR3 nucleotides are TGTGCCAGCAGTGGCGCCAGGTACACTGAAGCTTTCTTT.

The table lists this clonotype with many counts. The J gene is TRBJ2-3, the V gene TRBV2, with D possibly TRBD2 on 5 matching bases. Germline V gene data show CDR1 as SNHLY and CDR2 as FYNNEI. This CDR3 is built from 15 residues. Trimming took off 3 bases at V and 2 bases at J, with 12 bases between the two ends. The CDR3 region is CASSDTEVHTDTQYF. The CDR3 DNA follows: TGTGCCAGCAGTGATACGGAGGTGCACACAGATACGCAGTATTTT.

A single count supports this clonotype. This CDR3 is CASSLKGGPPPGTQYF. Written as DNA, the CDR3 is TGTGCCAGCAGTCTCAAGGGGGGGCCCCCCCCCGGTACGCAGTATTTT. The genes are TRBV12-3 or TRBV12-4 and TRBJ2-3, with D tentatively TRBD2 (7 bases). The CDR3 length is 16 residues. Trimming removed 5 bases at V and 8 bases at J, with 23 bases between.

This clonotype was detected ten times or more. This chain joins TRBV7-9 and TRBJ2-7, with a tentative D call TRBD2 (5 bases). The length of the CDR3 is 15 residues. The germline V gene encodes CDR1 SEHNR and CDR2 FQNEAQ (reference sequence). V dropped 4 bases and J dropped 6 bases, with 19 bases sitting between them. CDR3 nucleotide sequence: TGTGCCAGCAGCTCACCTGGCGGGCGCAAGCTCGAGCAGTACTTC. It yields the protein CASSSPGGRKLEQYF.